Given below is one TCR beta chain in context. This receptor's antigen is unknown. No per-base quality is available; no much larger clone lies one base away. Libraries were prepared through 5' RACE. The sequencing machine was an Illumina HiSeq 2500. A second about 7 to 11 cycle PCR used a sample-barcoded 5' primer and a J-beta primer mix. A unique molecular identifier was introduced onto each TCR beta cDNA molecule by a template-switch 5' adaptor carrying 12 random nucleotides. At least 3 million CDR3-containing paired-end reads were obtained from each sample. First-strand cDNA synthesis was performed from all RNA using the Mint cDNA synthesis kit, with priming by a TRBC-specific oligonucleotide. All cDNA was treated with uracil-DNA glycosylase and then went through a first 18-cycle PCR with the universal primers M1SS and BC2_uni_R. Concerning the study's data processing: For normalization, 1 million high-quality reads, each with a distinct molecular identifier, were randomly selected from each sample. Reads with shared molecular identifiers were discarded instead of being binned into consensus sequences. MiTCR, set to a Q25 quality threshold and the strictest error-elimination algorithm, was used for CDR3 identification, clonotype clustering and error correction. Lower-bound total TCR beta diversity was estimated with a nonparametric unseen species model using Euler transformation. Using fastp trimming at Q25 and MiXCR clonotype assembly, TCRdb reanalyzed the public sequencing data and kept in-frame beta chains. Rows with a matching CDR3 protein are joined into one entry that keeps the most common DNA and genes. The V and J calls come from TCRdb's annotation, not from the publication. This sample comprises about 1,600,000 distinct CDR3 sequences, roughly 40% of them detected only once. Jointly, the top ten make up roughly 7.9% of the sample.

The approximately 40 donors, aged roughly 6 to 95 years, were systemically healthy Caucasian individuals from Russia. Each donor gave about 10 milliliters of peripheral blood, drawn into EDTA-treated Vacutainer tubes. Ficoll-Paque density-gradient centrifugation was used to isolate PBMCs, with at least 7 million per sample. Total RNA was extracted from PBMCs with Trizol reagent, with at least 6 micrograms obtained per sample. For every donor, flow cytometry on a PBMC aliquot measured the percentage of naive CD45RAhigh/CD27high T cells. This entry comes from a study of blood T cells in healthy people across ages (dated by TCRdb to 2015 to 2017). About the study as a whole: In model experiments, roughly one uniquely barcoded TCR beta cDNA molecule per two T cells was captured by template switching. To track age-related changes in TCR beta repertoire diversity, the study relied on deep sequencing normalized with unique cDNA molecular identifiers. For two donors (one aged 18 to 30 and one aged 80 or older), the study analyzed two additional independent replicas of 1 million unique cDNA reads from the same blood draw. The donors were split into four age groups: young (average 16 years), middle-aged (roughly 39), aged (approximately 60) and long-lived (under 85). To avoid experimental bias, donors of different ages were distributed randomly across sequencing lanes.

Findings and caveats that apply to the study as a whole: There was a strong correlation between observed TCR beta diversity and the percentage of naive T cells measured by flow cytometry. Total diversity estimates from one million sequenced T cells were considered lower bounds and underestimates. Observed TCR beta diversity per million T cells fell roughly linearly with age, and a significant reduction was already apparent by age around 40. The CMV infection status of donors was not known, potentially confounding age-related changes in expanded clonotypes. Because profiling used bulk unsorted PBMCs, naive and antigen-experienced compartments could not be compared conclusively. Compared with the aged group, the long-lived group had more naive CD4+ T cells, fewer expanded clones and increased TCR diversity, suggesting age selection.

Material for sequencing was blood. The sequence was collected from a woman aged 18-35 years in good health.

The sequenced DNA: TGTGCCAGCAGCTTGGGTTGCAATGAGCAGTTCTTC. Translation gives CASSLGCNEQFF. The rearranged segments are TRBV7-2 and TRBJ2-1; no D gene call is confident. Trimming removed 3 bases from V and 6 bases from J, leaving 6 bases between the germline ends. The germline V gene sets CDR1 to SGHTA and CDR2 to FQGNSA. CDR3 length: 12 amino acids, cysteine to phenylalanine. The CDR3 DNA has 36 bases and is translated from base 1.